The rows below give T cell receptor beta chains drawn from one sample of a study of identifying expanded T cells in peripheral blood. The method was immunoSEQ multiplex PCR; TCRdb's version includes in-frame clones alone and lacks a portion of them. The sample shows approximately 110,000 clones, more than 85% of them seen only once. Sequencing input: blood. These TCRs come from a person aged 18 to 70 in good health. CDR3s include the opening cysteine and the closing phenylalanine or tryptophan. The D gene is left open where the match is weak. Not every row has a clone size; where given, it reads once, few, many or a size class.

>.|TRBJ2-3|TRBV15|.
CATSAPAGLSTDTQYF
TGTGCCACCAGCGCCCCGGCGGGATTAAGCACAGATACGCAGTATTTT
>.|TRBJ1-4|TRBV5-6|.
CASSQMGGATNEKLFF
TGTGCCAGCAGCCAAATGGGCGGAGCAACTAATGAAAAACTGTTTTTT
>.|TRBJ2-7|TRBV11-2|.
CASSSRGAYEQYF
TGTGCCAGCAGTTCGAGGGGCGCATACGAGCAGTACTTC
>.|TRBJ2-7|TRBV28|TRBD2
CASSPTSGGGYEQYF
TGTGCCAGCAGTCCCACTAGCGGGGGGGGCTACGAGCAGTACTTC
>.|TRBJ1-5|TRBV5-4|.
CASSLGGINQPQHF
TGTGCCAGCAGCCTGGGGGGGATCAATCAGCCCCAGCATTTT
>.|TRBJ2-5|TRBV5-8|.
CASSHTGHLGETQYF
TGTGCCAGCAGCCACACTGGACATCTAGGGGAGACCCAGTACTTC
>.|TRBJ1-6|TRBV7-2|TRBD1
CASSSRDRDGSPLHF
TGTGCCAGCAGCTCCCGGGACAGGGACGGGTCACCCCTCCACTTT
>.|TRBJ1-4|TRBV28|TRBD1
CASSLYRGEDKLFF
TGTGCCAGCAGCCTGTACAGGGGTGAGGACAAACTGTTTTTT
>few|TRBJ1-6|TRBV19|.
CATGKRGLWNSPLHF
TGTGCCACTGGCAAGCGGGGATTATGGAATTCACCCCTCCACTTT
>once|TRBJ2-7|TRBV28|.
CASSSPRDSSGQYF
TGTGCCAGCAGTTCCCCCCGGGACTCATCTGGGCAGTACTTC
>.|TRBJ2-7|TRBV7-9|.
CASSSERGGRPYEQYF
TGTGCCAGCAGCTCAGAACGGGGAGGTCGGCCCTACGAGCAGTACTTC
>.|TRBJ1-6|TRBV30|TRBD1
CAWSDRRTGGSSPLHF
TGTGCCTGGAGTGACCGCCGGACAGGGGGCAGTTCACCCCTCCACTTT
>.|TRBJ1-3|TRBV7-9|.
CASSFDHAGNTIYF
TGTGCCAGCAGCTTTGATCACGCCGGAAACACCATATATTTT
>.|TRBJ1-5|TRBV6-1|.
CASSEIAGGNQPQHF
TGTGCCAGCAGTGAAATTGCAGGGGGCAATCAGCCCCAGCATTTT
>once|TRBJ1-1|TRBV6-6|.
CATERDGGAFF
TGTGCCACCGAAAGGGACGGCGGGGCTTTCTTT
>.|TRBJ2-7|TRBV6-6|.
CASSPLLAYEQYF
TGTGCCAGCAGCCCCCTACTAGCATACGAGCAGTACTTC
>.|TRBJ1-5|TRBV7-9|.
CASSLIGQPQHF
TGTGCCAGCAGCTTAATTGGGCAGCCCCAGCATTTT
>.|TRBJ2-3|TRBV6-5|TRBD2
CASSWRGARDTQYF
TGTGCCAGCAGTTGGCGGGGGGCCAGAGATACGCAGTATTTT
>once|TRBJ2-5|TRBV19|.
CASSNSRQGGETQYF
TGTGCCAGTAGCAACTCTCGACAGGGAGGCGAGACCCAGTACTTC
>.|TRBJ2-5|TRBV6-5|.
CASSPRVGEETQYF
TGTGCCAGCAGCCCGCGGGTGGGGGAAGAGACCCAGTACTTC
>few|TRBJ2-5|TRBV27|.
CASSLGVRETQYF
TGTGCCAGCAGTTTAGGGGTCAGGGAGACCCAGTACTTC
>.|TRBJ1-2|TRBV18|.
CASSPRSGDESYTF
TGTGCCAGCTCACCACGTTCCGGGGACGAAAGCTACACCTTC
>.|TRBJ1-2|TRBV5-1|.
CASSLVDISGRGYTF
TGCGCCAGCAGCTTGGTCGACATTAGTGGTAGGGGCTACACCTTC
>.|TRBJ2-3|TRBV7-2|TRBD1
CASSLVGDRGGDTQYF
TGTGCCAGCAGCTTAGTGGGGGACAGGGGAGGGGATACGCAGTATTTT
>.|TRBJ2-1|TRBV7-8|TRBD1
CASSPLWPRDSRNEQFF
TGTGCCAGCAGCCCCCTCTGGCCCCGGGACAGTCGCAATGAGCAGTTCTTC
>.|TRBJ2-2|TRBV18|.
CASSPLESRAGELFF
TGTGCCAGCTCACCTCTTGAATCGCGGGCCGGGGAGCTGTTTTTT
>.|TRBJ2-2|TRBV7-8|TRBD1
CASRKQGASTGELFF
TGTGCCAGCAGGAAACAGGGGGCATCCACCGGGGAGCTGTTTTTT
>.|TRBJ2-7|TRBV5-1|.
CASSLQGSAEQYF
TGCGCCAGCAGCTTACAGGGTTCGGCCGAGCAGTACTTC
>once|TRBJ1-3|TRBV7-9|.
CASSSGRRFSGNTIYF
TGTGCCAGCAGCTCAGGGCGGAGGTTCTCTGGAAACACCATATATTTT
>.|TRBJ2-7|TRBV2|.
CASSEVFYEQYF
TGTGCCAGCAGTGAAGTATTCTACGAGCAGTACTTC
>.|TRBJ2-1|TRBV5-1|.
CASSPQWGNEQFF
TGCGCCAGCAGCCCCCAGTGGGGGAACGAGCAGTTCTTC
>.|TRBJ1-2|TRBV29-1|.
CSVDRSSGLHGYTF
TGCAGCGTTGACAGGTCTTCGGGACTTCATGGCTACACCTTC
>.|TRBJ2-3|TRBV5-1|TRBD2
CASSFWDYNTDTQYF
TGCGCCAGCAGCTTCTGGGACTATAACACAGATACGCAGTATTTT
>.|TRBJ1-4|TRBV14|.
CASSQVGGTNEKLFF
TGTGCCAGCAGCCAAGTTGGGGGTACTAATGAAAAACTGTTTTTT
>few|TRBJ1-5|TRBV7-2|.
CASSLGDQPQHF
TGTGCCAGCTCCTTAGGGGATCAGCCCCAGCATTTT
>.|TRBJ2-7|TRBV18|TRBD1
CASSPERGQGEVSF
TGTGCCAGCTCACCGGAGAGGGGACAGGGGGAAGTGAGCTTC
>.|TRBJ2-7|TRBV4-3|TRBD2
CASSPAGTSGGATVYEQYF
TGCGCCAGCAGCCCGGCCGGGACTAGCGGGGGAGCTACTGTATACGAGCAGTACTTC
>.|TRBJ1-4|TRBV6-5|.
CASSYLRDEKLFF
TGTGCCAGCAGTTACCTGCGGGATGAAAAACTGTTTTTT
>.|TRBJ2-7|TRBV7-2|TRBD1
CASSPGVTGGNEQYF
TGTGCCAGCAGCCCAGGGGTAACAGGGGGCAACGAGCAGTACTTC
>.|TRBJ2-7|TRBV19|.
CASSISGAHFYEQYF
TGTGCCAGTAGTATCTCAGGGGCACATTTCTACGAGCAGTACTTC
>.|TRBJ1-2|TRBV28|.
CASSLIIGGFGYTF
TGTGCCAGCAGTTTGATAATCGGAGGGTTTGGCTACACCTTC
>.|TRBJ2-2|TRBV4-1|TRBD2
CASSQEAGPTGELFF
TGCGCCAGCAGCCAAGAAGCGGGACCCACCGGGGAGCTGTTTTTT
>.|TRBJ2-7|TRBV7-9|TRBD1
CASSTTSTGAYEQYF
TGTGCCAGCAGCACAACCTCGACAGGGGCCTACGAGCAGTACTTC
>.|TRBJ2-3|TRBV30|.
CAWTPAPPDTQYF
TGTGCCTGGACCCCCGCCCCCCCCGATACGCAGTATTTT
>.|TRBJ1-2|TRBV28|TRBD1
CASSTGGNYGYTF
TGTGCCAGCAGCACAGGGGGGAACTATGGCTACACCTTC
>.|TRBJ2-1|TRBV4-3|.
CASSQLRGSEQFF
TGCGCCAGCAGCCAATTGCGTGGGTCTGAGCAGTTCTTC
>.|TRBJ1-2|TRBV6-1|.
CASSPHGRGYTF
TGTGCCAGCAGTCCCCACGGGAGGGGCTACACCTTC
>.|TRBJ2-3|TRBV12-5|.
CASGLGQAPTDTQYF
TGTGCTAGTGGTTTGGGCCAGGCCCCCACAGATACGCAGTATTTT